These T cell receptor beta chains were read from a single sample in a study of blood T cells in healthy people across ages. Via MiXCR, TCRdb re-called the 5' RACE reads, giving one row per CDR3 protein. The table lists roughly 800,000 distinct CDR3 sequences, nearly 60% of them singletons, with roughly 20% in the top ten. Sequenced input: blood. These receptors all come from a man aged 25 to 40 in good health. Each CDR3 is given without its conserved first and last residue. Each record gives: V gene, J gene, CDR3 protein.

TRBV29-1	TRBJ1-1	SVEFATEAF
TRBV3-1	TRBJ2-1	ASSPGTSGGGVWF
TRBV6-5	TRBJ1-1	ASSYSGLTNTEAF
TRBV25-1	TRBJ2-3	ASSEQGGRTDTQY
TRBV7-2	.	ASSVLSGEGETQY
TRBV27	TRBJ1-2	ASSFWGSNYGYT
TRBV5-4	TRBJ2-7	ASSPELAGGTYEQY
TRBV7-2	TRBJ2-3	ASSLGGGGRTDTQY
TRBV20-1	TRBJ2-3	SARRVAGGTQY
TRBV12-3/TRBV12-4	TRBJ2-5	ASRGQGRGNEQY
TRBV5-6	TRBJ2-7	ASSQGTGASYEQY
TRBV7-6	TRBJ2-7	ASSSGRGLSYEQY
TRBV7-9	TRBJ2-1	AMTSGVSGNEQF
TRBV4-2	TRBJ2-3	ASSEGLAGGEMRTDTQY
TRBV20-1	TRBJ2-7	SAYFLGRNSYYEQY
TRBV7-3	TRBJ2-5	ASSLWGQRGETQY
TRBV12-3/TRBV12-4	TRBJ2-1	ASSWEAADEQF
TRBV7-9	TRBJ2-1	ASSPTEASWF
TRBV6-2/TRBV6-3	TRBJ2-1	AISLRDGFYNEQF
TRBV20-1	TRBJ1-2	SASGSVNYGYT